The T cell receptor beta chain described here comes from a study of control samples from healthy donors and cancer patients. V lost 3 bases, J lost 3 bases, and 4 bases stayed unmatched. In germline, CDR1 is SGHAT, CDR2 FQNNGV. This CDR3 comprises 14 residues. This clone was seen just once. Measured with immunoSEQ multiplex PCR; TCRdb has only the in-frame clones, and not every one. Of some 130,000 clones listed, less than 95% were seen once; the top ten hold more than 6.5%. V and J are TRBV11-2 and TRBJ1-2, with 7 bases matching TRBD1. The specimen sequenced was blood. This clonotype was obtained from a man younger than 35 in good health. The CDR3 is CASSFRTGDYGYTF. CDR3 sequence (DNA): TGTGCCAGCAGCTTTAGAACAGGGGACTATGGCTACACCTTC.